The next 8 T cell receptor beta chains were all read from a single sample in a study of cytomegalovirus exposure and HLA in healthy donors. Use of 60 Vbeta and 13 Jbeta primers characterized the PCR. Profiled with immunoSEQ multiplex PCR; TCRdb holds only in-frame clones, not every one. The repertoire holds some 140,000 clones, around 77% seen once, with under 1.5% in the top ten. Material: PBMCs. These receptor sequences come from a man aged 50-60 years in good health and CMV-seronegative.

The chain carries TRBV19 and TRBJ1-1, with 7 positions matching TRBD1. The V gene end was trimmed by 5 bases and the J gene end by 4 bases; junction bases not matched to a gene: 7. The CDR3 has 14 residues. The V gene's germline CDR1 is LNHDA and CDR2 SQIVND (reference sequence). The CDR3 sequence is CASSHRGDLTEAFF. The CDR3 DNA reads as TGTGCCAGTAGTCACAGGGGCGACCTCACTGAAGCTTTCTTT.

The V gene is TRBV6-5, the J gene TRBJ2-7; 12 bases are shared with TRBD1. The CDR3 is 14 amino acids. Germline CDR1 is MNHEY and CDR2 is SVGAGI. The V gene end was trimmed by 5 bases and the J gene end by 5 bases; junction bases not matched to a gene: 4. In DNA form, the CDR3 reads TGTGCCAGCAGTCGGGACAGGGGGCGGCACGAGCAGTACTTC. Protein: CASSRDRGRHEQYF.

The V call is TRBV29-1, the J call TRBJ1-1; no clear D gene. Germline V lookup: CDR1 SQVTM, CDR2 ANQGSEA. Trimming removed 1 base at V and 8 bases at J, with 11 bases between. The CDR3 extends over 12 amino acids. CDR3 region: CSVEGDGGEAFF. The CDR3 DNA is TGCAGCGTTGAAGGAGATGGAGGGGAAGCTTTCTTT.

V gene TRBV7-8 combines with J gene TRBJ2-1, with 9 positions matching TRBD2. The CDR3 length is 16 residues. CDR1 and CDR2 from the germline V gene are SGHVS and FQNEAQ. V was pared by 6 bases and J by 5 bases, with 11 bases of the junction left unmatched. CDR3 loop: CASSRARAGGHNEQFF. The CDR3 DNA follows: TGTGCCAGCAGTAGAGCCCGGGCGGGAGGGCACAATGAGCAGTTCTTC. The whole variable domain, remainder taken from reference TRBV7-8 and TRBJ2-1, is GAGVSQSPRYKVAKRGQDVALRCDPISGHVSLFWYQQALGQGPEFLTYFQNEAQLDKSGLPSDRFFAERPEGSVSTLKIQRTQQEDSAVYLCASSRARAGGHNEQFFGPGTRLTVL.

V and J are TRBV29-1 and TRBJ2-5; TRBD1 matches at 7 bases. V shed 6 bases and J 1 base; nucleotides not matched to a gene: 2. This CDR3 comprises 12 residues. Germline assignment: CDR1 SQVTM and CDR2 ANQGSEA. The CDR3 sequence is CSVGQIQETQYF. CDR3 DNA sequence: TGCAGCGTGGGACAGATCCAAGAGACCCAGTACTTC.

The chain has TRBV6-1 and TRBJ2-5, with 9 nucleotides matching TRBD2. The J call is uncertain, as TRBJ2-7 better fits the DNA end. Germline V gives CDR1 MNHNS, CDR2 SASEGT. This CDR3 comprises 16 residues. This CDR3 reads CASSEGGSGSQYEQYF. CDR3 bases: TGTGCCAGCAGTGAAGGGGGTAGCGGGAGTCAATACGAGCAGTACTTC.

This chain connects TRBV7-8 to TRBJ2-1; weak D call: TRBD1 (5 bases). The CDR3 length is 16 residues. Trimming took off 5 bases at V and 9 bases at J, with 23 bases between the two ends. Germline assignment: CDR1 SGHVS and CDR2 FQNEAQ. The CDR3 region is CASSQMGSLQRGEQFF. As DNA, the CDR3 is TGTGCCAGCAGCCAAATGGGGTCCCTTCAAAGGGGTGAGCAGTTCTTC.

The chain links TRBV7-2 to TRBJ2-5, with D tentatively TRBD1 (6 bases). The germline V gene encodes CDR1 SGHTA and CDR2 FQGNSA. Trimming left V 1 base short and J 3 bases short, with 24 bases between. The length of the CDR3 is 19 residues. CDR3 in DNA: TGTGCCAGCAGCTTAGATAGCCTAAGGCACGCCAGGGGAAAAGAGACCCAGTACTTC. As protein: CASSLDSLRHARGKETQYF. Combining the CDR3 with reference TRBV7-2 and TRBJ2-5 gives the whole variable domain GAGVSQSPSNKVTEKGKDVELRCDPISGHTALYWYRQSLGQGLEFLIYFQGNSAPDKSGLPSDRFSAERTGGSVSTLTIQRTQQEDSAVYLCASSLDSLRHARGKETQYFGPGTRLLVL.